This T cell receptor (beta chain) was documented in a study of OX40 agonist ivuxolimab in advanced cancers. Study details: Participants could have had prior anti-PD-1, anti-PD-L1 or anti-CTLA-4 therapy, and roughly 39% had some. Three partial responders included one hepatocellular carcinoma patient and two cutaneous melanoma patients.

Cycle 7 day 1, cycle 4 day 1, and baseline were the timepoints at which blood was sampled. Findings and caveats of the study: Partial responders treated at 0.1-3.0 mg/kg exhibited clonal expansion among the lowest measured.

TCRdb's copy holds only in-frame clones and misses some; the assay was immunoSEQ multiplex PCR. The data hold about 75,000 clones, with about 92% observed a single time. Only one count was recorded for this clone. No antigen is known for it. V dropped 1 base and J dropped 2 bases, with 6 bases sitting between them. Germline-derived CDR1 and CDR2 are SGHAT and FQNNGV. This CDR3 is built from 13 residues. The chain joins TRBV11-2 to TRBJ2-7; D is ambiguous. This receptor was identified in an adult with an advanced solid tumor such as melanoma, head and neck, liver or kidney cancer. The material sequenced was CD4+ or CD8+ T cells sorted from blood, taken in a trial of the OX40 agonist ivuxolimab. This chain's CDR3 is CASSLGEPYEQYF. CDR3 in DNA: TGTGCCAGCAGCTTAGGAGAGCCCTACGAGCAGTACTTC.